This TCR beta chain stems from a study of blood T cell repertoires in COVID-19. CDR3 length: 15 amino acids. Germline V gene sequence: CDR1 GTSNPN, CDR2 SVGIG (reference sequence). V was cut by 4 bases and J by 0 bases, with 14 bases left in between. Original processing methods: For nucleated cells, counts were estimated from reference gene primer amplification. Clones were sequenced by immunoSEQ multiplex PCR, and TCRdb holds only the in-frame ones, with some missing. D and trimming come from the DNA, and the V and J calls and clone size come from that table. The sample comprises 250,000 to 350,000 clones, 65% to 85% of which are singletons, and 1% to 1.5% rests with the top ten.

The TCR comes from a woman in her forties or fifties with acute or convalescent COVID-19. V and J are TRBV30 and TRBJ2-3; possibly TRBD1 for D (5 bases). Sequenced material: peripheral blood. CDR3 nucleotides: TGTGCCTGGACCCTCAGCAAGGGGAGCACAGATACGCAGTATTTT. Its translation: CAWTLSKGSTDTQYF.